This T cell receptor beta chain comes out of a study of cytomegalovirus exposure and HLA in healthy donors. After removal of 1 base from V and 4 bases from J, the junction contained 8 bases not matched to a gene. Germline CDR1 reads LGHNA; CDR2 reads YSLEER. The CDR3 loop spans 17 amino acids. Primers included in the PCR were 60 Vbeta and 13 Jbeta primers. The protocol was immunoSEQ multiplex PCR, while the TCRdb copy is restricted to in-frame clones and leaves out a portion. The sample yields 140,000 or so clones, just over 65% seen once. This clonotype originated in a woman aged 55 to 70 in good health and CMV-seronegative. Sequenced material: PBMCs. V is TRBV4-3 and J is TRBJ2-3, with TRBD2 identical over 10 bases. CDR3 amino acids: CASSQGRAGGPADTQYF. CDR3 DNA: TGCGCCAGCAGCCAAGGACGAGCGGGAGGGCCCGCAGATACGCAGTATTTT.